One T cell receptor beta chain is described in this entry. In this sample, this clonotype turned up many times. It has no known antigen specificity. Per-nucleotide qualities are absent, and no much larger clonotype sits a single base away. The study was a case-control design nested within a healthcare worker cohort in London, UK, with weekly nasopharyngeal swab PCR tests and blood sampling. Between 23 and 31 March 2020, the week of the UK lockdown, healthcare workers were enrolled and then followed up weekly for as long as 16 weeks. Library construction relied on 5' RACE. Sequencing used a NextSeq 500. Unique molecular identifiers were attached to individual cDNA molecules in the TCR library protocol so that sequencing error and PCR bias could be corrected. Both TCR alpha and beta chains were sequenced, and tight co-correlation was observed between alpha and beta sequence abundances in each sample. The original methods were these. Decombinator V4 was used to annotate TCR sequences for V gene, J gene and CDR3. TCRs were defined as expanded if a significant change between any two time points was detected under a Poisson model with p below 0.0001. TCR abundances were normalised to the total number of TCRs sequenced per sample and were expressed as counts per million. MAIT TCRs were defined by TRAV1-2 paired with TRAJ12, TRAJ20 or TRAJ33, and iNKT TCRs by TRAV10 paired with TRAJ18. VDJdb, accessed on 1 November 2021, was searched for TCRs annotated for CMV, EBV and SARS-CoV-2, and TCRs annotated for more than one antigen were excluded. TCRdb reprocessing: public reads trimmed at Q25 with fastp, clones called with MiXCR, in-frame beta chains kept. Under each unique CDR3 protein, matching rows form one entry showing the most common genes and DNA. TCRdb, not the authors, supplied the V and J calls. In this sample the table shows around 50,000 distinct CDR3 sequences, around an eighth of which occur a single time. The ten largest account for 2.9% of the sample.

CDR1 MDHEN and CDR2 SYDVKM were looked up in the germline V gene. Reading from cysteine to phenylalanine, the CDR3 counts 15 amino acids. Only CDR3 DNA remains: 45 bases, in frame from the first base. Unmatched junction bases come to 9, with V trimmed by 6 bases and J by 5 bases. This record belongs to a study of early T cells in non-severe SARS-CoV-2 infection (dated by TCRdb to the early 2020s). Turning to the overall study: TCR sequencing used bulk RNA from unsorted whole blood, so alpha and beta chains could not be paired.

Results and caveats for the whole study, not just this receptor: Matching against VDJdb was skewed toward anti-spike CD8 responses, likely underestimated virus-specific expansions, and missed private and CD4 specificities.

In this chain, TRBV28 is recombined with TRBJ2-5; TRBD2 agrees with 10 junctional bases. Specimen: whole blood. The receptor was isolated from an adult who was a healthcare worker with PCR-confirmed SARS-CoV-2 infection or an uninfected control (not recorded which). Here is the DNA: TGTGCCAGCAGGTCCCAGCGGGGGGGCGTTGAGACCCAGTACTTC. Translated, this gives CASRSQRGGVETQYF. Reference TRBV28 and TRBJ2-5 proteins supply the regions before and after the CDR3; the full variable domain is: DVKVTQSSRYLVKRTGEKVFLECVQDMDHENMFWYRQDPGLGLRLIYFSYDVKMKEKGDIPEGYSVSREKKERFSLILESASTNQTSMYLCASRSQRGGVETQYFGPGTRLLVL.